This TCR beta chain was documented in a study of regulatory T cells in long-lasting Graves disease (TCRdb year 2021). Notes on the research overall: Patients with newly diagnosed Graves' disease had been on antithyroid drugs for under 3 months. The study took place in China and was registered as a clinical trial. A total of some 35 samples underwent TCR sequencing, from 13 patients with persistent Graves' disease and approximately 20 patients with newly diagnosed Graves' disease. Patients with persistent Graves' disease were compared with patients with newly diagnosed Graves' disease using TCR sequencing and RNA sequencing of peripheral blood. Results the study describes overall, beyond this receptor: TRBV28, TRBJ1-2 and TRBJ2-5 were preferentially used in persistent disease, while TRBV20-1 and TRBJ2-1 were favored in newly diagnosed disease. The study examined only peripheral blood because the primary lesion, thyroid tissue, could not be accessed. Persistent patients shared more public clonotypes among themselves (around 2,500) than newly diagnosed patients did (approximately 870). Sequencing and analysis were limited to the TCR beta chain. Persistent Graves' disease patients showed lower TCR Shannon entropy and fewer highly expanded clones than newly diagnosed patients, suggesting clonal expansion. As a limitation, the authors acknowledged that the small sample size may reduce accuracy.

Cut back by 7 bases and 4 bases, the V and J ends lie 10 bases apart. From the germline V gene, CDR1 is SNHLY and CDR2 is FYNNEI. Taken from cysteine to phenylalanine, the CDR3 has 12 residues. Only the CDR3 portion is preserved as DNA: 36 bases, with reading frame beginning at the first base. In the paper's terms, the time point label means: newly diagnosed GD, antithyroid drugs for less than 3 months. For both TCR sequencing and RNA sequencing, RNA was extracted from PBMCs in TRIzol. The diagnosis of Graves' disease was made according to American Thyroid Association guidelines. Patients were recruited from an endocrinology department in Xi'an, China. Each patient gave 7.5 to 10 milliliters of peripheral blood, collected in an EDTA anticoagulant tube. PBMCs were isolated by Ficoll Paque Plus density gradient separation without further T cell sorting. An Agilent 2100 Bioanalyzer and agarose gel were used to assess RNA quality, and a NanoDrop 2000 was used to measure RNA concentration.

A word on this clonotype: Its antigen is unknown. Base qualities are missing; no much larger clone stands one base away.

The library was made by multiplex PCR. The sequencer listed for this sample is Illumina HiSeq 4000. iRepertoire HTBI primers and Arm-PCR amplification of CDR3 regions were used to construct TCR beta libraries. Gel purification was performed on PCR products prior to sequencing. In the original analysis: A total of 62 TRBV and about 13 TRBJ segments were identified across samples and were used for gene usage analysis of CDR3 amino acid clonotypes. COPE and FqMerger were used to merge filtered high-quality paired reads into contigs. BLAST was used to align contigs to IMGT TRBV, TRBD and TRBJ reference genes, and CDR3 was defined according to IMGT. Any clonotype with a frequency above 0.1% was classified as a highly expanded clone. Repertoire diversity was measured by Shannon entropy, and V-J evenness by the Gini coefficient. Public clonotypes were defined as clonotypes shared by more than one individual. TCRdb passed the public sequencing reads through fastp at Q25 and MiXCR, retaining productive beta sequences. Merged by CDR3 protein, the rows form single entries marked with the most common genes and DNA. These V and J calls derive from TCRdb rather than the authors' analysis. The sample table shows around 330,000 distinct CDR3 sequences, and 15% to 20% are seen once. The ten most abundant clones make up about 38% of the sample.

The sequence links TRBV2 to TRBJ2-5; the D gene is unclear. The clonotype originates from a female donor with Graves disease. The material sequenced was peripheral blood mononuclear cells (PBMCs), taken at new diagnosis, from a patient treated with antithyroid drugs. CDR3 region: CASKSGRETQYF. The DNA is TGTGCCAGCAAGTCCGGTCGAGAGACCCAGTACTTC.